Given below is one T cell receptor beta chain in context. Its specificity is unknown. This specimen belongs to a study of OX40 agonist ivuxolimab in advanced cancers. General observations from the study: At doses 0.1 to 3.0 mg/kg, CD4+ and CD8+ clones expanded. The average count of expanded clones was higher among CD8+ T cells than among CD4+.

Generated by immunoSEQ multiplex PCR, the TCRdb table keeps only in-frame clones and is missing some. The sample includes roughly 30,000 clones, approximately 88% seen only once; the top ten take around 17%. People who had autoimmune disease history or systemic immunosuppression were excluded. The receptor comes from an adult with an advanced solid tumor such as melanoma, head and neck, liver or kidney cancer. Sequencing was performed on CD4+ or CD8+ T cells sorted from blood, taken in a trial of the OX40 agonist ivuxolimab.

CDR3 sequence: CASSFGLSYEQYF. Written as DNA, the CDR3 is TGTGCCAGCAGCTTCGGACTTTCCTACGAGCAGTACTTC. This chain joins TRBV7-2 and TRBJ2-7; perhaps TRBD2 as D (5 bases). Germline CDR1 is SGHTA and CDR2 is FQGNSA. The CDR3 runs to 13 residues. V was shortened by 3 bases and J by 1 base, with 7 bases between the two germline ends.